Following are 10 T cell receptor beta chains from one sample sequenced in a study of Graves' ophthalmopathy and Graves' hyperthyroidism. RNA transcripts were the template, and TCR beta CDR3 regions were amplified from them. Second-round multiplex PCR came after a first-round RT-PCR that employed HTBI primers. A single record per CDR3 protein comes from TCRdb applying MiXCR to the multiplex PCR reads. The sample contains about 1.2 million distinct CDR3 sequences, about 38% of which appear only once. The sequencing input was peripheral blood or thyroid tissue (not recorded which). These receptors were obtained from an adult man with Graves' hyperthyroidism.

This clonotype was counted many times. This CDR3 is CAISGGLTGNTEAFF. The CDR3 coding sequence is TGTGCCATCAGTGGGGGGTTAACAGGAAACACTGAAGCTTTCTTT. The chain combines TRBV10-3 with TRBJ1-1; a weak D match, TRBD1 (5 bases). The CDR3 consists of 15 residues. The germline V gene encodes CDR1 ENHRY and CDR2 SYGVKD. V dropped 4 bases and J dropped 2 bases, with 14 bases sitting between them.

In its sample, this clonotype was seen many times. The chain links TRBV10-3 to TRBJ1-1; no definite D call. This CDR3 comprises 14 residues. The germline V gene has CDR1 ENHRY and CDR2 SYGVKD. Trimming took off 2 bases at V and 0 bases at J, with 7 bases between the two ends. The CDR3 sequence is CAISETPVNTEAFF. The CDR3 DNA sequence: TGTGCCATCAGTGAGACCCCGGTGAACACTGAAGCTTTCTTT.

This clonotype was observed a few times. The V gene is TRBV24-1, the J gene TRBJ2-3; D is undetermined. Germline V gene data show CDR1 as KGHDR and CDR2 as SFDVKD. The CDR3 covers 16 residues. Trimming took 1 base from V and 2 from J, leaving 12 bases between them. CDR3 in DNA: TGTGCCACCAGTGATTTAGGGCAGGACCCCACAGATACGCAGTATTTT. It specifies CATSDLGQDPTDTQYF.

With regard to this clonotype: With a much larger clone just one base away, this may be a read error. The rearrangement uses TRBV10-3 and TRBJ1-2; D is unclear. The CDR3 runs 12 residues. The germline gives CDR1 ENHRY, CDR2 SYGVKD. Trimming stripped 10 bases from V and 8 bases from J, with 17 bases between. Written as DNA, the CDR3 is TGTGCCAGCAGGCCCAACGTTCTCGGCTACACCTTC. It specifies CASRPNVLGYTF.

The chain has TRBV7-2 and TRBJ1-5; D might be TRBD1 (5 bases). The CDR3 contains 14 residues. V was pared by 3 bases and J by 11 bases, with 17 bases between. Looked up from germline, CDR1 is SGHTA and CDR2 is FQGNSA. This CDR3 reads CASSFQGPGETQHF. In DNA, the CDR3 is TGTGCCAGCAGCTTCCAGGGTCCAGGAGAGACCCAGCATTTT. Combining the CDR3 with reference TRBV7-2 and TRBJ1-5 gives the whole variable domain GAGVSQSPSNKVTEKGKDVELRCDPISGHTALYWYRQSLGQGLEFLIYFQGNSAPDKSGLPSDRFSAERTGGSVSTLTIQRTQQEDSAVYLCASSFQGPGETQHFGDGTRLSIL.

Points on this clonotype: Sequence at one end of the junction differs from germline and may be a read error. V gene TRBV10-3 combines with J gene TRBJ2-2; 10 bases agree with TRBD1. The V gene's germline CDR1 is ENHRY and CDR2 SYGVKD. The CDR3 sequence is 17 residues long. This chain's CDR3 is CASSYRSGQGHTGELFF. CDR3 sequence (DNA): TGTGCCAGCAGTTATCGTTCGGGACAGGGGCACACCGGGGAGCTGTTTTTT.

This clonotype was counted once. The CDR3 is CATSDPGLAGVRTGELFF. Written as DNA, the CDR3 is TGTGCCACCAGTGATCCGGGACTAGCGGGAGTTCGTACCGGGGAGCTGTTTTTT. The chain uses TRBV24-1 and TRBJ2-2, with 14 bases matching TRBD2. Germline CDR1 KGHDR, CDR2 SFDVKD. V lost 3 bases and J lost 5; bases outside the gene matches: 7. This CDR3 contains 18 residues.

In this sample, this clonotype turned up many times. The CDR3: CATSRAGTGPEQYF. Written as DNA, the CDR3 is TGTGCCACCAGCAGAGCCGGGACAGGGCCCGAGCAGTACTTC. J is TRBJ2-7 and V is TRBV15; 9 bases line up with TRBD1. CDR1 LNHNV and CDR2 YYDKDF come from the germline V gene (reference sequence). The CDR3 covers 14 residues. V dropped 1 base and J dropped 6; count of bases not matched to a gene: 4.

The CDR3 here is CASRPTTGYTEAFF. CDR3 DNA: TGTGCCAGCAGACCCACTACAGGGTACACTGAAGCTTTCTTT. This chain connects TRBV12-3 or TRBV12-4 to TRBJ1-1; D is perhaps TRBD1 (6 bases). The CDR3 spans 14 residues. V was clipped by 6 bases and J by 3 bases, with 14 bases between them.

This CDR3 reads CASSIPGQGSSGNTIYF. CDR3 sequence (DNA): TGTGCCAGCAGTATTCCGGGACAGGGGAGCTCTGGAAACACCATATATTTT. This chain links TRBV12-3 or TRBV12-4 with TRBJ1-3; 10 bases match TRBD1. The CDR3 runs 17 residues. The ends lost 5 bases at V and 0 bases at J; junction bases unmatched: 7.